Listed below are T cell receptor beta chains from one sample, sequenced in a study of T cell responses to AZD1222 COVID-19 vaccine. The table came from immunoSEQ multiplex PCR; TCRdb's copy has only in-frame clones and leaves some out. This table has about 180,000 clones, 90% appearing once. The sample in question was peripheral blood, obtained on day 0 of AZD1222 vaccination. Every receptor here comes from an adult in good health. Each CDR3 is given with its conserved first and last residue. The order of the fields is clone size, V gene, J gene, D gene, CDR3 protein, CDR3 DNA. D genes are given only for firm matches. Size is stated for part of the rows, as once, few or many counts, or as a class when the clone is expanded.

few	TRBV19	TRBJ1-4	TRBD1	CASSIGGGNEKLFF	TGTGCCAGTAGTATCGGAGGGGGCAATGAAAAACTGTTTTTT
once	TRBV6-2/TRBV6-3	TRBJ1-1	NA	CASSYARGKNTEAFF	TGTGCCAGCAGTTACGCTCGGGGAAAGAACACTGAAGCTTTCTTT
NA	TRBV7-8	TRBJ1-2	NA	CASSPRVDSYGYTF	TGTGCCAGCAGCCCACGCGTGGACAGTTATGGCTACACCTTC
NA	TRBV25-1	TRBJ1-1	NA	CASSENTEAFF	TGTGCCAGCAGTGAGAACACTGAAGCTTTCTTT
once	TRBV6-5	TRBJ2-1	NA	CASSYSHLGNEQFF	TGTGCCAGCAGTTACTCACACCTAGGGAATGAGCAGTTCTTC
NA	TRBV6-5	TRBJ1-1	TRBD1	CASSLVDRLNTEAFF	TGTGCCAGCAGCCTAGTGGACAGGCTGAACACTGAAGCTTTCTTT
NA	TRBV5-1	TRBJ1-2	NA	CASSLDSANYGYTF	TGCGCCAGCAGCTTGGATTCTGCAAACTATGGCTACACCTTC
NA	TRBV30	TRBJ1-3	NA	CAWSVGRIGDTIYF	TGTGCCTGGAGTGTAGGGCGGATTGGGGACACCATATATTTT
NA	TRBV7-2	TRBJ2-5	TRBD2	CASSLGTSGLATQYF	TGTGCCAGCAGCTTAGGGACTAGCGGGCTTGCGACCCAGTACTTC
NA	TRBV1	TRBJ1-4	NA	CTSSQDRLGNYNEKLFF	TGCACCAGCAGCCAAGATCGGCTCGGCAATTACAATGAAAAACTGTTTTTT
NA	TRBV11-3	TRBJ2-1	NA	CASSPTAGGDNEQFF	TGTGCCAGCAGCCCCACTGCGGGTGGGGACAATGAGCAGTTCTTC
few	TRBV29-1	TRBJ1-5	NA	CSVAPPGQPQHF	TGCAGCGTTGCCCCCCCGGGTCAGCCCCAGCATTTT
NA	TRBV27	TRBJ1-4	NA	CASSSTERVEKLFF	TGTGCCAGCAGTTCAACCGAGAGGGTCGAAAAACTGTTTTTT
once	TRBV10-3	TRBJ2-7	NA	CAISDPDTQGYEQYF	TGTGCCATCAGCGACCCGGACACCCAGGGCTACGAGCAGTACTTC